This TCR beta chain emerged from a study of OX40 agonist ivuxolimab in advanced cancers. On the study more broadly: Dosing consisted of intravenous ivuxolimab at 0.01 to 10 mg/kg every 2 weeks. Mean age about 60 years, range about 20 to 79; about 85% male. Under the entry rules, prior anti-PD-1, anti-PD-L1 or anti-CTLA-4 therapy was allowed, and around 40% had some.

Profiled with immunoSEQ multiplex PCR; TCRdb holds only in-frame clones, not every one. In the table there are around 72,000 clones, 85% to 90% of which are singletons. Trimming took 5 bases from V and 0 from J; bases not matched to a gene: 9. Germline V gene data show CDR1 as LNHDA and CDR2 as SQIVND (reference sequence). There are 16 residues in the CDR3. This clone was seen only once. Baseline was the first blood sampling point, followed by cycle 4 day 1 and cycle 7 day 1. This TCR was recovered from an adult with an advanced solid tumor such as melanoma, head and neck, liver or kidney cancer. The specimen comprised CD4+ or CD8+ T cells sorted from blood, sampled in a trial of the OX40 agonist ivuxolimab. This chain connects TRBV19 to TRBJ2-5; 7 bases are a match to TRBD2. The CDR3 bases are TGTGCCAGTAGTGCGCACATACTAGCGAACCAAGAGACCCAGTACTTC. Protein product: CASSAHILANQETQYF.